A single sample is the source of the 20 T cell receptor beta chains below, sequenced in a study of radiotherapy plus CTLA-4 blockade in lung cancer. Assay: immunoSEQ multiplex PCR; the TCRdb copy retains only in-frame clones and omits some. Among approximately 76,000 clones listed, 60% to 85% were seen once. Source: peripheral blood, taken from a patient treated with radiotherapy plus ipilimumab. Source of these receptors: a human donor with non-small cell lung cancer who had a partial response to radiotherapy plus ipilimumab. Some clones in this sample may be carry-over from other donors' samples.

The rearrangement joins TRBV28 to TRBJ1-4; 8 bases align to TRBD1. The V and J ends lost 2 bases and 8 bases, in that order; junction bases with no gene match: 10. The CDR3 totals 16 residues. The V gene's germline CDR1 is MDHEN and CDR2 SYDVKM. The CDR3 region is CASSLGAQGAKEKLFF. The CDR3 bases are TGTGCCAGCAGTTTAGGGGCCCAGGGGGCAAAGGAAAAACTGTTTTTT.

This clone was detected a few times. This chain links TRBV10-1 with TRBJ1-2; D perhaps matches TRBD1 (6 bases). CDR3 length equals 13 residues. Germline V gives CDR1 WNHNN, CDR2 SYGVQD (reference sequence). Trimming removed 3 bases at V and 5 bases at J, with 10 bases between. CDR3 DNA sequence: TGCGCCAGCAGTGAAGAACAGGGATATGGCTACACCTTC. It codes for CASSEEQGYGYTF.

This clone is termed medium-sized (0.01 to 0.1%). CDR3: CASSTGGLSGNTIYF. The CDR3 nucleotides are TGTGCCAGCAGCACAGGGGGTTTATCCGGAAACACCATATATTTT. The chain couples TRBV5-6 to TRBJ1-3; 8 positions agree with TRBD1. V trimming: 4 bases; J trimming: 4 bases; junction bases outside the gene matches: 7. Looked up from germline, CDR1 is SGHDT and CDR2 is YYEEEE. This CDR3 has 15 residues.

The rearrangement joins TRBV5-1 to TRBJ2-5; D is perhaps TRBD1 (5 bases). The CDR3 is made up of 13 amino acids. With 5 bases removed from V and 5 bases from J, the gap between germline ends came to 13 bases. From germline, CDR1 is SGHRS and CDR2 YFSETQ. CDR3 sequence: CASSWGDGETQYF. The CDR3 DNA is TGCGCCAGCAGTTGGGGCGACGGGGAGACCCAGTACTTC.

Written as DNA, the CDR3 is TGTGCCAGCAGCTACATAGCGGGGGGGCAGGGGGGTACGCAGTATTTT. This translates into CASSYIAGGQGGTQYF. V is TRBV11-2 and J is TRBJ2-3; 11 bases agree with TRBD2. V lost 4 bases to trimming and J lost 8 bases; unmatched junction nucleotides: 11. CDR3 length: 16 amino acids. Germline V gene lookup returns CDR1 SGHAT and CDR2 FQNNGV.

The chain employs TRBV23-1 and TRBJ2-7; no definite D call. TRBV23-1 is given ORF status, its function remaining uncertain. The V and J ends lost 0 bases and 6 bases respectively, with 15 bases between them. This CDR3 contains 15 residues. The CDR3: CASSQSLEYLSEQYF. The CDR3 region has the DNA TGCGCCAGCAGTCAATCTCTGGAGTACCTCTCCGAGCAGTACTTC.

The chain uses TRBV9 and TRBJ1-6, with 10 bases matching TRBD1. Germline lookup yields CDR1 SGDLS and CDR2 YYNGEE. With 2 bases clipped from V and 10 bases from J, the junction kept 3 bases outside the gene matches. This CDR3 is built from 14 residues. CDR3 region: CASSVWTGGSPLHF. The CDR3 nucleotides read TGTGCCAGCAGCGTCTGGACAGGGGGATCACCCCTCCACTTT.

CDR3 sequence: CASSRAGGSYNEQFF. CDR3 nucleotide sequence: TGCGCCAGCAGCCGAGCGGGGGGCTCCTACAATGAGCAGTTCTTC. The V gene is TRBV4-3, the J gene TRBJ2-1; 9 bases are a match to TRBD2. CDR1 LGHNA and CDR2 YSLEER come from the germline V gene. With 4 bases clipped from V and 0 bases from J, the junction kept 1 base outside the gene matches. This CDR3 spans 15 amino acids.

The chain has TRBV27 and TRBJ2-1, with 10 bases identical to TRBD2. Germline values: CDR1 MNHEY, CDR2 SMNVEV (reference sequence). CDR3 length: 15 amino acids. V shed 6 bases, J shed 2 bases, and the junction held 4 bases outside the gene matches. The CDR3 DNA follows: TGTGCCAGCAGCTTAAGCGGGAGGGCCTACAATGAGCAGTTCTTC. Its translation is CASSLSGRAYNEQFF.

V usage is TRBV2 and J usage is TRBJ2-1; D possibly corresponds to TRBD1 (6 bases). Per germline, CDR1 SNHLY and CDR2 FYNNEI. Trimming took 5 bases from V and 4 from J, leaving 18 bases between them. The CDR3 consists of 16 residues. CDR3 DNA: TGTGCCAGCAGTACCCTAATGGACAGAGCATACAATGAGCAGTTCTTC. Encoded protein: CASSTLMDRAYNEQFF.

This chain's CDR3 is CASSPGSPETQYF. The CDR3 DNA reads as TGTGCCAGCAGCCCGGGGTCCCCAGAGACCCAGTACTTC. This sequence joins TRBV11-2 and TRBJ2-5; D perhaps matches TRBD2 (5 bases). Germline CDR1 reads SGHAT; CDR2 reads FQNNGV. Trimming shortened V by 5 bases and J by 4 bases, and 11 bases separated the two germline ends. This CDR3 spans 13 amino acids.

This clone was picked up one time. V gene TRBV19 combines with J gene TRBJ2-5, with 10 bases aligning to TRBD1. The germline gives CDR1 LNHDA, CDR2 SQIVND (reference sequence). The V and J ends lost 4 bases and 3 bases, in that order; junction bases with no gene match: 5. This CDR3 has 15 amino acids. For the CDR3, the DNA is TGTGCCAGTAGTACAGCGACAGGGGGCGAAGAGACCCAGTACTTC. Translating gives CASSTATGGEETQYF.

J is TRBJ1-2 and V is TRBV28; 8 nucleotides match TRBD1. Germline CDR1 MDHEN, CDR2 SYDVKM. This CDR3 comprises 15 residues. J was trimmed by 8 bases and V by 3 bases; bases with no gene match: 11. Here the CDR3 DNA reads TGTGCCAGCAGTTTCGGGACAGGAAAAGGGGGCGGCTACACCTTC. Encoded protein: CASSFGTGKGGGYTF.

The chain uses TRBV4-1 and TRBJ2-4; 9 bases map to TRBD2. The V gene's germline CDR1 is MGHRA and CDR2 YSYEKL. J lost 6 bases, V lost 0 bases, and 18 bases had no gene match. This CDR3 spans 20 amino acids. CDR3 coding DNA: TGCGCCAGCAGCCAAGATGGGGCGCCAGGACTAGCGTCTCCTTTAAACATTCAGTACTTC. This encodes CASSQDGAPGLASPLNIQYF.

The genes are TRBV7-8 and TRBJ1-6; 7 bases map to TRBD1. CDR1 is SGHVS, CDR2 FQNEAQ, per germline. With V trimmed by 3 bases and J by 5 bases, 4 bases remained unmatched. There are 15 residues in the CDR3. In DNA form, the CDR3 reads TGTGCCAGCAGCTTCAACAGGGGCCATAATTCACCCCTCCACTTT. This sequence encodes CASSFNRGHNSPLHF.

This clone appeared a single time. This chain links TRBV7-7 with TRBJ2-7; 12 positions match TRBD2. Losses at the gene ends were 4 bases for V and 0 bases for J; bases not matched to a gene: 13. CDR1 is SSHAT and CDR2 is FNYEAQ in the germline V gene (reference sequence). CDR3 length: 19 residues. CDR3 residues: CASSCPGTSGFHSSYEQYF. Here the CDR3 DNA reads TGTGCCAGCAGCTGTCCCGGGACTAGCGGGTTTCATAGCTCCTACGAGCAGTACTTC.

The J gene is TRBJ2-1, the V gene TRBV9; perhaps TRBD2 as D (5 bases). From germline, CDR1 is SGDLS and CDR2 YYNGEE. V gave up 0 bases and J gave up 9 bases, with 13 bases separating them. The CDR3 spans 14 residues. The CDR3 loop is CASSVESLRGEQFF. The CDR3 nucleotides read TGTGCCAGCAGCGTAGAATCCCTTCGGGGTGAGCAGTTCTTC.

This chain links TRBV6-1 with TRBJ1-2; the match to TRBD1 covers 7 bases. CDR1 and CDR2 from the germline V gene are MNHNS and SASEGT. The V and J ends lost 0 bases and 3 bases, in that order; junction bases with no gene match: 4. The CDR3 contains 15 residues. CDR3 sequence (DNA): TGTGCCAGCAGTGAAGCGGTAACAGGGGACTATGGCTACACCTTC. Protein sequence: CASSEAVTGDYGYTF.

Written as DNA, the CDR3 is TGTGCCAGCAGCGTAGTCGCGGGGACGTACCAAGAGACCCAGTACTTC. It is translated as CASSVVAGTYQETQYF. The V gene is TRBV9, the J gene TRBJ2-5; perhaps TRBD2 as D (6 bases). V was pared by 0 bases and J by 0 bases, with 12 bases between. Germline values: CDR1 SGDLS, CDR2 YYNGEE. CDR3 length equals 16 residues. The entire variable domain, with the rest obtained from reference TRBV9 and TRBJ2-5, is as follows: DSGVTQTPKHLITATGQRVTLRCSPRSGDLSVYWYQQSLDQGLQFLIQYYNGEERAKGNILERFSAQQFPDLHSELNLSSLELGDSALYFCASSVVAGTYQETQYFGPGTRLLVL.

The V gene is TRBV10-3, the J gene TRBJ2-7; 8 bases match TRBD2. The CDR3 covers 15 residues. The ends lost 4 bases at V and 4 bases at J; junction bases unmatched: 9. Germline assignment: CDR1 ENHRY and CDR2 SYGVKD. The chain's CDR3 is CAISGGTRGMYEQYF. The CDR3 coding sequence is TGTGCCATCAGTGGGGGGACTAGAGGAATGTACGAGCAGTACTTC.